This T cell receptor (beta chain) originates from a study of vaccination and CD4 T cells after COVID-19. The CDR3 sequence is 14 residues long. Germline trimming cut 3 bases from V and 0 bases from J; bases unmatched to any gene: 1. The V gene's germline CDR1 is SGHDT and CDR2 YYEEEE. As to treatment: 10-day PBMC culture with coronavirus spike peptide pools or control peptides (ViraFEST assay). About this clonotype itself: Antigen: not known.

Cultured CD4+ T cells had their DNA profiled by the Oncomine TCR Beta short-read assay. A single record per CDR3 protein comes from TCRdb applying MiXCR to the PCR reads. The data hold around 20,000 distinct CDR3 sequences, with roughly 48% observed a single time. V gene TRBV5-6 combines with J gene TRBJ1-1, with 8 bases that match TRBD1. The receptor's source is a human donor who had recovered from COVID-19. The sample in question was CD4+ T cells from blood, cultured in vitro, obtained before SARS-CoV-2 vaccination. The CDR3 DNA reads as TGTGCCAGCAGCTCGGGACAGGTGAACACTGAAGCTTTCTTT. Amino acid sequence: CASSSGQVNTEAFF.